A selection of T cell receptor beta chains follows, all from one sample in a study of cytomegalovirus exposure and HLA in healthy donors. Here immunoSEQ multiplex PCR was the method, and the copy in TCRdb shows in-frame clones only, minus some. The sample shows about 130,000 clones, roughly 87% of them seen only once. Input material: PBMCs. The source is a woman under 30 in good health and CMV-seropositive. Both conserved end residues are part of each CDR3. A D gene is named only where the DNA matches it firmly. Where a row states a size, it is once, few, many or the class of an expanded clone; other rows omit it.

D,J,size,V,DNA,CDR3
TRBD1,TRBJ1-5,once,TRBV5-1,TGCGCCAGCAGCATTGGGACAGGGGGGAATCAGCCCCAGCATTTT,CASSIGTGGNQPQHF
TRBD1,TRBJ2-5,.,TRBV28,TGTGCCAGCGGGACAGGGGGGGGTCAAGAGACCCAGTACTTC,CASGTGGGQETQYF
.,TRBJ1-2,few,TRBV7-8,TGTGCCAGCAGCTTATACAGCCCGAACTATGGCTACACCTTC,CASSLYSPNYGYTF
.,TRBJ1-1,.,TRBV2,TGTGCCAGCAGGGCAAACACTGAAGCTTTCTTT,CASRANTEAFF
.,TRBJ1-1,.,TRBV19,TGTGCCAGTGGAGGCCGGGAAGGGTCCACTGAAGCTTTCTTT,CASGGREGSTEAFF
.,TRBJ1-2,.,TRBV9,TGTGCCAGCAGCGGATCTAGGGGCTACACCTTC,CASSGSRGYTF
.,TRBJ1-2,.,TRBV6-5,TGTGCCAGCAGTTACTCCGTACAGGGATCTAACTATGGCTACACCTTC,CASSYSVQGSNYGYTF
.,TRBJ1-6,.,TRBV13,TGTGCCAGCAGCGCACAGGGATCCGCACGAATTTCACCCCTCCACTTT,CASSAQGSARISPLHF
TRBD2,TRBJ2-3,.,TRBV7-6,TGTGCCAGCAGCGATCAACCCACTAGCGGGGTGACAGATACGCAGTATTTT,CASSDQPTSGVTDTQYF
TRBD1,TRBJ2-1,once,TRBV11-3,TGTGCCAGCAGCTCATCCACCGGGACAGGGGGTCTCAATGAGCAGTTCTTC,CASSSSTGTGGLNEQFF
.,TRBJ2-7,.,TRBV5-6,TGTGCCAGCAGATCGGGCAGGGCCTACGAGCAGTACTTC,CASRSGRAYEQYF
.,TRBJ1-2,.,TRBV7-8,TGTGCCAGCAGCTTAGACTTAAGCGTCTTTGGCTACACCTTC,CASSLDLSVFGYTF
.,TRBJ2-3,.,TRBV7-9,TGTGCCAGCTCGATAGTGACAGATACGCAGTATTTT,CASSIVTDTQYF
.,TRBJ1-4,.,TRBV11-2,TGTGCCAGCAGCTCCCACAGAGCCCCTAATGAAAAACTGTTTTTT,CASSSHRAPNEKLFF
TRBD1,TRBJ2-2,.,TRBV19,TGTGCCAGTAGTAAGGGGCCGGGACAGGGCAACACCGGGGAGCTGTTTTTT,CASSKGPGQGNTGELFF
TRBD1,TRBJ1-2,.,TRBV11-2,TGTGCCAGCAGCTTAACAGGGGGAAGGAACTATGGCTACACCTTC,CASSLTGGRNYGYTF
.,TRBJ2-7,.,TRBV28,TGTGCCAGCAGTGTACCGGGAAGCTCCTACGAGCAGTACTTC,CASSVPGSSYEQYF
.,TRBJ2-7,.,TRBV7-9,TGTGCCAGCAGCCTGGAGGGGTGGGACAGTCTCGTCGAGCAGTACTTC,CASSLEGWDSLVEQYF
TRBD1,TRBJ1-6,.,TRBV19,TGTGCCAGTCGTCCCTTCGGACAGGGGTTAGAATCACCCCTCCACTTT,CASRPFGQGLESPLHF
.,TRBJ2-5,.,TRBV19,TGTGCCAGTAGTACCGAGGTCGGGAGAACAGAGACCCAGTACTTC,CASSTEVGRTETQYF
.,TRBJ1-3,.,TRBV7-9,TGTGCCACCAGATCGAGTAAGGGGGAGAGTGGAAACACCATATATTTT,CATRSSKGESGNTIYF
.,TRBJ1-6,.,TRBV28,TGTGCCAGCAGTTTATATTCAGGTTGGTCACCCCTCCACTTT,CASSLYSGWSPLHF
TRBD1,TRBJ2-1,.,TRBV6-6,TGTGCCAGCAGAAATCGACAGGGGTACAATGAGCAGTTCTTC,CASRNRQGYNEQFF
.,TRBJ1-2,.,TRBV30,TGTGCCTCCGAGCTGGAGGCTTTCGGCTACACCTTC,CASELEAFGYTF
TRBD1,TRBJ1-2,.,TRBV7-2,TGTGCCAGCAGCCCGGACAGGAACTATGGCTACACCTTC,CASSPDRNYGYTF
TRBD2,TRBJ2-3,.,TRBV29-1,TGCAGCGTCTCGGGGGGTGCCACAGATACGCAGTATTTT,CSVSGGATDTQYF